This T cell receptor beta chain comes out of a study of cytomegalovirus exposure and HLA in healthy donors. CDR3 length equals 16 residues. The V end was cut by 0 bases, the J end by 5 bases, with 14 bases between. CDR1 is SGDLS and CDR2 is YYNGEE in the germline V gene. With 60 Vbeta and 13 Jbeta primers, the PCR was carried out. Clones were sequenced by immunoSEQ multiplex PCR, and TCRdb holds only the in-frame ones, with some missing. The data hold about 100,000 clones, with about 80% observed a single time. Material for sequencing was PBMCs. The rearrangement uses TRBV9 and TRBJ1-4; tentative D call: TRBD1 (6 bases). The sequence was collected from a woman aged 40 to 55 in good health and CMV-seronegative. The CDR3, as DNA: TGTGCCAGCAGCGTAGCTACAGGGCGGAAAAATGAAAAACTGTTTTTT. This encodes CASSVATGRKNEKLFF. The full variable domain, its missing parts supplied by reference TRBV9 and TRBJ1-4, is DSGVTQTPKHLITATGQRVTLRCSPRSGDLSVYWYQQSLDQGLQFLIQYYNGEERAKGNILERFSAQQFPDLHSELNLSSLELGDSALYFCASSVATGRKNEKLFFGSGTQLSVL.